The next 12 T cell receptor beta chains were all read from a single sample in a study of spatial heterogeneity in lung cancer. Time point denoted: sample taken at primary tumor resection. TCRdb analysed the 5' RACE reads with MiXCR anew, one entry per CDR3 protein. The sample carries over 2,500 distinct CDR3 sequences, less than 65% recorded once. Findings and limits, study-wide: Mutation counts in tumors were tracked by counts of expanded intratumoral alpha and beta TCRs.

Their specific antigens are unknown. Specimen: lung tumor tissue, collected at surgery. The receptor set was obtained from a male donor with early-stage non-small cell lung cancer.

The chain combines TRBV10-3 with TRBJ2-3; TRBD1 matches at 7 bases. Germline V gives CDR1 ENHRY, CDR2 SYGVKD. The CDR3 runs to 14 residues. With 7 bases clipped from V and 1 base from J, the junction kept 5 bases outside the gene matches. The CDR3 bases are TGTGCCATCAAGGGGGCTGTAGGCACAGATACGCAGTATTTT. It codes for CAIKGAVGTDTQYF.

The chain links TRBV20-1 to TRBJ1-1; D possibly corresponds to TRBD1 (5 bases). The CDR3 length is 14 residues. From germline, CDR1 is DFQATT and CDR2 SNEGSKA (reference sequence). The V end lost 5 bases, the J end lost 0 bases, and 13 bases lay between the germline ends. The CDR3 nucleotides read TGCAGTGCTTGGGACTCGCCTCTGAACACTGAAGCTTTCTTT. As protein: CSAWDSPLNTEAFF.

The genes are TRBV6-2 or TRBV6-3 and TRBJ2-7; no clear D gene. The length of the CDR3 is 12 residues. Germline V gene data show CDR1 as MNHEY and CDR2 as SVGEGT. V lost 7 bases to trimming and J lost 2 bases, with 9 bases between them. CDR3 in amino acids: CASKDGPYEQYF. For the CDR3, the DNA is TGTGCCAGCAAGGACGGTCCCTACGAGCAGTACTTC.

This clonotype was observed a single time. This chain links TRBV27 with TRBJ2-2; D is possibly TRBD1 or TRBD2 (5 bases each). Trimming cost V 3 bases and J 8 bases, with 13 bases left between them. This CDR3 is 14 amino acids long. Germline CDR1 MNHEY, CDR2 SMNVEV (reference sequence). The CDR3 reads CASSFRDPTGELFF. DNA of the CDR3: TGTGCCAGCAGTTTTAGGGACCCAACGGGGGAGCTGTTTTTT.

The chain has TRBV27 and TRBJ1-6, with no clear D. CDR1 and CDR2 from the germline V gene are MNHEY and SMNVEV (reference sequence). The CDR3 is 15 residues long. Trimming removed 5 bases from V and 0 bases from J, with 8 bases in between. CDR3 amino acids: CASSPQSSYNSPLHF. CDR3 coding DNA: TGTGCCAGCAGTCCGCAGAGCTCCTATAATTCACCCCTCCACTTT.

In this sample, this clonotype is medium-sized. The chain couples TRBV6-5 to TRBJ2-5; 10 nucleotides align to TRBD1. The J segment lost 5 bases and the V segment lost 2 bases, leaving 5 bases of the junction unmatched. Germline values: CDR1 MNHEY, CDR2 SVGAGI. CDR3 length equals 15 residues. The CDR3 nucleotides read TGTGCCAGCAGTTACGGACAGGGGGAGTTGGAGACCCAGTACTTC. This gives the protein CASSYGQGELETQYF.

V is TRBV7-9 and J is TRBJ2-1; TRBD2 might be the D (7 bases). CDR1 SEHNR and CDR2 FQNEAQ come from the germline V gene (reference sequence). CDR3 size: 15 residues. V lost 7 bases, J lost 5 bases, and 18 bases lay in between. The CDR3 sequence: CASNTYGGRDNEQFF. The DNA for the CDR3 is TGTGCCAGCAACACGTACGGGGGGCGGGACAATGAGCAGTTCTTC.

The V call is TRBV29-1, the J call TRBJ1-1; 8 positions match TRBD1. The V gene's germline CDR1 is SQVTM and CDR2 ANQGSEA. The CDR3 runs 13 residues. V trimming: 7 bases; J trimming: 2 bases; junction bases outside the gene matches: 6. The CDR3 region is CSAGQGVNTEAFF. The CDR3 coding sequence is TGCAGCGCTGGACAGGGTGTAAACACTGAAGCTTTCTTT.

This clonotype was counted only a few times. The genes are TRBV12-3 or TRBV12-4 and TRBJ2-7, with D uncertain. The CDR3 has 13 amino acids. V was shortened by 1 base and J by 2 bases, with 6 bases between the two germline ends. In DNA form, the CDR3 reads TGTGCCAGCAGTTTAGGTGTTGCCTACGAGCAGTACTTC. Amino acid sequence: CASSLGVAYEQYF.

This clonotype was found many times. For the CDR3, the DNA is TGTGCCAGCAGTTACTCGACTCGCTCTGGGGCCAACGTCCTGACTTTC. This sequence encodes CASSYSTRSGANVLTF. The chain has TRBV6-2 or TRBV6-3 and TRBJ2-6; D uncertain. The CDR3 has 16 residues. V was shortened by 0 bases and J by 0 bases, with 6 bases between the two germline ends. Germline V gives CDR1 MNHEY, CDR2 SVGEGT.

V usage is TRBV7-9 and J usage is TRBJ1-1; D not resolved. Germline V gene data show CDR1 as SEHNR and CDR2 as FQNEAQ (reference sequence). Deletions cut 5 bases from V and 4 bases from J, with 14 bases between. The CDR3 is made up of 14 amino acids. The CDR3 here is CASSPGVRSTEAFF. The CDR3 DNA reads TGTGCCAGCAGCCCCGGGGTAAGGAGCACTGAAGCTTTCTTT.

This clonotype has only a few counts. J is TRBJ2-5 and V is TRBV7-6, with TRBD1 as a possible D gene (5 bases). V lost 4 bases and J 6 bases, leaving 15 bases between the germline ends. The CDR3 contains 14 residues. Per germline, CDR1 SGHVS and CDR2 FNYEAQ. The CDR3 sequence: CASSSQVDRQTQYF. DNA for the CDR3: TGTGCCAGCAGCTCCCAAGTAGACAGACAGACCCAGTACTTC. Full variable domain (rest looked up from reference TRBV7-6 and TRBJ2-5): GAGVSQSPRYKVTKRGQDVALRCDPISGHVSLYWYRQALGQGPEFLTYFNYEAQQDKSGLPNDRFSAERPEGSISTLTIQRTEQRDSAMYRCASSSQVDRQTQYFGPGTRLLVL.